This TCR beta chain was captured in a study of shared clonotypes between healthy human individuals. The study, taken as a whole, reports: Generally, estimated richness proved larger in naive subsets than it did in memory subsets. Shared clonotypes: about 4.6% naive CD4, about 3.3% naive CD8, roughly 2.2% memory CD4, more than 0.3% memory CD8.

Points on this clone: Its antigen is not identified.

The table came from immunoSEQ multiplex PCR; TCRdb's copy has only in-frame clones and leaves some out. The repertoire holds millions of clones, over 85% seen once, with approximately 0.13% in the top ten. The donor population consisted of healthy HIV-negative adults with no recent acute infections or vaccinations. From germline, CDR1 is SGHRS and CDR2 YFSETQ. The CDR3 sequence is 15 residues long. Trimming removed 3 bases from V and 2 bases from J; junction bases left unmatched: 4. The rearrangement links TRBV5-1 to TRBJ2-7; 11 bases fit TRBD2. The receptor comes from a man between 18 and 29 years old in good health. The material sequenced was naive CD4+ T cells sorted from blood. Documented subset: CD45RA+ positively selected. Written as DNA, the CDR3 is TGCGCCAGCAGCTCAACTAGCGGGAGAACCTACGAGCAGTACTTC. Amino acid sequence: CASSSTSGRTYEQYF. Drawing the rest from reference TRBV5-1 and TRBJ2-7, the complete variable domain is KAGVTQTPRYLIKTRGQQVTLSCSPISGHRSVSWYQQTPGQGLQFLFEYFSETQRNKGNFPGRFSGRQFSNSRSEMNVSTLELGDSALYLCASSSTSGRTYEQYFGPGTRLTVT.